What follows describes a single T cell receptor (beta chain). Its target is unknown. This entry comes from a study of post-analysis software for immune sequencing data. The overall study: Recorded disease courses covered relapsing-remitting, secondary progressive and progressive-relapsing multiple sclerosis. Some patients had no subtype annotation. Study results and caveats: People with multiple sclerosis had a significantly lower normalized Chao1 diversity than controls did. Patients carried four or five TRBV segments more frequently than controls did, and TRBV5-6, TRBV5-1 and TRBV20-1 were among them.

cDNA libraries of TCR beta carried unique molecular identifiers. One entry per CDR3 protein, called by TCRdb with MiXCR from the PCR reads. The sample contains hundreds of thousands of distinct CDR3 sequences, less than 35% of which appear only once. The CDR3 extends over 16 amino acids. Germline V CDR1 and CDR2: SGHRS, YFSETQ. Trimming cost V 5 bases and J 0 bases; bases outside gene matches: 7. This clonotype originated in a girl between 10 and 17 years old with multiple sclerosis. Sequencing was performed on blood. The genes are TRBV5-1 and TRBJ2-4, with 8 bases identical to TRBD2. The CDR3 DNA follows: TGCGCCAGCAGTAAAATCAGCGGGAGAGCCAAAAACATTCAGTACTTC. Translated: CASSKISGRAKNIQYF.